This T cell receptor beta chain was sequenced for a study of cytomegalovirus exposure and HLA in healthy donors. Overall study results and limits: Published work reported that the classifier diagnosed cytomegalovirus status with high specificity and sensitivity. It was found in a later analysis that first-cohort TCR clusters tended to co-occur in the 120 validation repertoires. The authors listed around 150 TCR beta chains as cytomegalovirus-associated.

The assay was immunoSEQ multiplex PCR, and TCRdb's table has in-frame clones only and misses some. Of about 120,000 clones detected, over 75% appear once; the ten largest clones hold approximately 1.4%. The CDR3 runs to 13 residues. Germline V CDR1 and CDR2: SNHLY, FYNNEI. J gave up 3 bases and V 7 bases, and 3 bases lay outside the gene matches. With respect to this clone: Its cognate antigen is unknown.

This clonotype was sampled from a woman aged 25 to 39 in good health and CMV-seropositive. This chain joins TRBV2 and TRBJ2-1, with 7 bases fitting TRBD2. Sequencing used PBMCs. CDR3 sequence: CASTGRHYNEQFF. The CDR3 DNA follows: TGTGCCAGCACCGGGAGGCACTACAATGAGCAGTTCTTC.